This T cell receptor (beta chain) originates from a study of graft-versus-host responses after intestinal transplantation. Study details: Each recipient received a multivisceral, liver-intestinal, or isolated intestinal graft. Uniformly, recipients were administered anti-thymocyte globulin induction with subsequent tacrolimus and steroids for three to four years.

General study findings and limits: Recipient marrow showed GvH clones, some seen first in ileum or blood.

TCRdb's table, derived via immunoSEQ multiplex PCR, lists solely in-frame clones and lacks some. The table has 9,500 to 15,000 clones, over 90% seen once. As for this clone: Its antigen is undetermined.

The germline V gene has CDR1 MNHEY and CDR2 SMNVEV (reference sequence). This CDR3 is 13 amino acids long. V was clipped by 3 bases and J by 3 bases, with 9 bases between them. The TCR originated in a human patient who received an intestinal transplant, so some T cells may come from the graft donor. This chain links TRBV27 with TRBJ2-7, with D possibly matching TRBD2 (6 bases). Sequenced material: PBMCs, taken 109 days after intestinal transplant. The CDR3 loop reads CASSFAGSYEQYF. The CDR3 DNA is TGTGCCAGCAGTTTTGCGGGAAGCTACGAGCAGTACTTC.